This T cell receptor beta chain was recorded in a study of T-cell memory formation after mild COVID-19. Regarding the study as a whole: Contracting clones from day 15 to 85 showed balanced CD4/CD8; later expanders favored CD4+.

TCRdb fed the 5' RACE reads into MiXCR, producing one record per CDR3 protein. Seen here are fewer than 350,000 distinct CDR3 sequences, around 15% observed once, and the top ten hold over 20%. Trimming took 1 base from V and 1 from J, leaving 16 bases between them. Germline lookup yields CDR1 SGHNT and CDR2 YYREEE (reference sequence). The CDR3 contains 17 residues. This clonotype has only a few counts. Its matching antigen is unknown. This rearrangement joins TRBV5-4 to TRBJ2-3, with D perhaps TRBD1 or TRBD2 (6 bases each). The sequencing sample was made of PBMCs or a T cell subset sorted from them (not recorded which). This sequence originates from a man aged 18-30 years who had mild COVID-19 (a few samples of this study predate the infection). Cell type and time point are not known. The CDR3 DNA follows: TGTGCCAGCAGCTTGTCGGGGGCGAATCTCGGCACAGATACGCAGTATTTT. It encodes CASSLSGANLGTDTQYF.